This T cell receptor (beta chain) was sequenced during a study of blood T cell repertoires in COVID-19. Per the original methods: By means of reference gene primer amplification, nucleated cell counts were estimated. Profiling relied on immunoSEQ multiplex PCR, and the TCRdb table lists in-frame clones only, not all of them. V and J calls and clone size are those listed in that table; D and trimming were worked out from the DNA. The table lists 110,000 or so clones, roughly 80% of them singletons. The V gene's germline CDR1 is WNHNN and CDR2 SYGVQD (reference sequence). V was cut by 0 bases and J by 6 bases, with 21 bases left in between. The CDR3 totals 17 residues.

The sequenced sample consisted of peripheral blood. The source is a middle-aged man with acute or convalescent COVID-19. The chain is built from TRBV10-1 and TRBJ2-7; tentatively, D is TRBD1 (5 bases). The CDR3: CASSESRAGLESSEQYV. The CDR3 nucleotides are TGCGCCAGCAGTGAGTCAAGGGCAGGGCTAGAAAGTTCCGAGCAGTACGTC.